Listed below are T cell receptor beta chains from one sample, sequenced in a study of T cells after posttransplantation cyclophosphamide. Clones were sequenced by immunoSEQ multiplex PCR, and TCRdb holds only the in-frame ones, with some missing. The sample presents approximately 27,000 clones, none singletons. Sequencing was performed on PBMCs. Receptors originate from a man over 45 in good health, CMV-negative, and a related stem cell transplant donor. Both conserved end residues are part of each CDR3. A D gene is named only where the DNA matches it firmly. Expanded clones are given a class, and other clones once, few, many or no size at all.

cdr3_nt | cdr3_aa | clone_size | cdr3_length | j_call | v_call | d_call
TGTGCCAGCAGCCGCAACAGGCCTAACACTGAAGCTTTCTTT | CASSRNRPNTEAFF | many | 14 | TRBJ1-1 | TRBV13 | -
TGTGCCAGCAGTGCGCGACTAGATCCGGACGGGGAGCTGTTTTTT | CASSARLDPDGELFF | - | 15 | TRBJ2-2 | TRBV6-4 | -
TGCGCCAGCACAGCCGGGACAGGGAACCTGCCCTACGAGCAGTACTTC | CASTAGTGNLPYEQYF | many | 16 | TRBJ2-7 | TRBV5-1 | TRBD1
TGTGCCAGCAGTCAAGGGGATAACTATGGCTACACCTTC | CASSQGDNYGYTF | many | 13 | TRBJ1-2 | TRBV7-8 | -
TGTGCCAGCAGTGGAGACAGGGCAAGCTCCTACGAGCAGTACTTC | CASSGDRASSYEQYF | few | 15 | TRBJ2-7 | TRBV6-5 | TRBD1
TGCGCCAGCAGCTCCCAAAGGGGCGCTGGCTACGAGCAGTACTTC | CASSSQRGAGYEQYF | many | 15 | TRBJ2-7 | TRBV5-1 | -
TGTGCCTGGAAACGACAGGGGCCCGCCGTTTGGCCCCAGCATTTT | CAWKRQGPAVWPQHF | many | 15 | TRBJ1-5 | TRBV30 | TRBD1
TGTGCTAGTGGCGGCAGCGGGGGGCATTCTCGCACAGATACGCAGTATTTT | CASGGSGGHSRTDTQYF | many | 17 | TRBJ2-3 | TRBV12-5 | TRBD2
TGTGCCTGGAGTGGGGCGGGACTAGCGGGGGGGTCCTCCTACAATGAGCAGTTCTTC | CAWSGAGLAGGSSYNEQFF | many | 19 | TRBJ2-1 | TRBV30 | TRBD2
TGTGCCAGCAGTCTAACGGGTCCTCAGAACACTGAAGCTTTCTTT | CASSLTGPQNTEAFF | many | 15 | TRBJ1-1 | TRBV27 | -
TGCGCCAGCAGAGAGGGGAACACTGAAGCTTTCTTT | CASREGNTEAFF | many | 12 | TRBJ1-1 | TRBV5-1 | -
TGTGCCAGCAGCGTAGAGGGCGCGGGAGCCGGGGAGCTGTTTTTT | CASSVEGAGAGELFF | many | 15 | TRBJ2-2 | TRBV9 | TRBD2
TGTGCCAGCAGCGTAGATCGGGGGGCGACCACCGGGGAGCTGTTTTTT | CASSVDRGATTGELFF | many | 16 | TRBJ2-2 | TRBV9 | -
TGTGCCAGCAGCTTCCCTAAGGACAGTACCTCCTACAATGAGCAGTTCTTC | CASSFPKDSTSYNEQFF | many | 17 | TRBJ2-1 | TRBV7-6 | -
TGCAGCGTTGAAGAGCCACTATCCCCGAACACTGAAGCTTTCTTT | CSVEEPLSPNTEAFF | many | 15 | TRBJ1-1 | TRBV29-1 | -
TGTGCCAGCAGTGGGCTTTATCAGCCCCAGCATTTT | CASSGLYQPQHF | many | 12 | TRBJ1-5 | TRBV2 | -
TGTGCCAGCAGCCCGAAGGCTAGCGGGGGCCTCTCCTACAATGAGCAGTTCTTC | CASSPKASGGLSYNEQFF | many | 18 | TRBJ2-1 | TRBV7-8 | TRBD2
TGTGCCAGCAGTTACCCGGGACAGGGAAATCCCGGGGAGCTGTTTTTT | CASSYPGQGNPGELFF | many | 16 | TRBJ2-2 | TRBV6-6 | TRBD1
TGTGCCAGCAGCCAAGGTGGTAGCGCTAGCACAGATACGCAGTATTTT | CASSQGGSASTDTQYF | many | 16 | TRBJ2-3 | TRBV4-2 | -
TGTGCCAGCAGCGAGAACAGGGGGAAGGCCAAAAACATTCAGTACTTC | CASSENRGKAKNIQYF | - | 16 | TRBJ2-4 | TRBV21-1 | -
TGTGCCAGCAGTGACGCGGGACTAGCGACAGATACGCAGTATTTT | CASSDAGLATDTQYF | many | 15 | TRBJ2-3 | TRBV6-4 | TRBD2
TGTGCCAGCAGCTTAGGTACTAACTATGGCTACACCTTC | CASSLGTNYGYTF | - | 13 | TRBJ1-2 | TRBV7-2 | -
TGTGCCAGCGGGACAGGGATGAGGAACACTGAAGCTTTCTTT | CASGTGMRNTEAFF | many | 14 | TRBJ1-1 | TRBV6-6 | TRBD1
TGTGCCTCCAACTCACGGAGCGGGGGTCGGTACGAGCAGTACTTC | CASNSRSGGRYEQYF | many | 15 | TRBJ2-7 | TRBV30 | TRBD2
TGTGCCAGCAGTCTAGGGACTAGCGGTGAGCAGTTCTTC | CASSLGTSGEQFF | many | 13 | TRBJ2-1 | TRBV28 | TRBD2
TGTGCCAGCTCACCTTTGCGGGATTTGGGCACTGAAGCTTTCTTT | CASSPLRDLGTEAFF | many | 15 | TRBJ1-1 | TRBV18 | -
TGTGCCAGCAGTGGAATAGGGGGGGATCAGCCCCAGCATTTT | CASSGIGGDQPQHF | many | 14 | TRBJ1-5 | TRBV6-1 | -
TGTGCCAGCAGCCAAGTTGACAGCTCCTACGAGCAGTACTTC | CASSQVDSSYEQYF | many | 14 | TRBJ2-7 | TRBV4-2 | -